A single sample is the source of the 17 T cell receptor beta chains below, sequenced in a study of glioma-infiltrating T cells. TCR alpha and beta CDR3 regions were amplified from RNA using iRepertoire nested multiplex PCR. From the multiplex PCR reads, TCRdb called clonotypes with MiXCR, one entry per CDR3 protein. Of fewer than 200,000 distinct CDR3 sequences in the sample, around 40% were seen once. The sequencing sample was made of glioma tissue, nonneoplastic brain tissue, or PBMCs (not recorded which). These receptors came from a human donor with low-grade glioma or glioblastoma, undergoing nonglioma brain surgery, or in good health (not recorded which).

This clonotype is a singleton in its sample. A single base separates this from a much larger clone, so it may be a read error. The chain joins TRBV29-1 to TRBJ2-5, with a possible D match to TRBD2 (5 bases). The J call may not be correct, given that the DNA end is closer to TRBJ2-7. This CDR3 has 12 amino acids. Germline CDR1 SQVTM, CDR2 ANQGSEA. The CDR3 nucleotides are TGCAGCGCCGGGAACGTATCCTACGAGCAGTACTTC. Amino acids: CSAGNVSYEQYF.

As concerns this clonotype: A much larger clone sits a single nucleotide away, making a read error possible. The gene calls are TRBV6-6 and TRBJ2-5; TRBD1 agrees at 9 bases. CDR3 length: 13 amino acids. Looked up from germline, CDR1 is MNHNY and CDR2 is SVGAGI (reference sequence). The CDR3 is CVSSFGTGETQYF. CDR3 in DNA: TGTGTCAGCAGTTTCGGGACAGGGGAGACCCAGTACTTC.

This clonotype was observed at least ten times. CDR3 region: CAISVGTGDNQPQHF. The CDR3 DNA reads TGTGCCATCAGTGTCGGGACAGGGGACAATCAGCCCCAGCATTTT. The rearrangement links TRBV10-3 to TRBJ1-5; 10 nucleotides agree with TRBD1. Germline V gene sequence: CDR1 ENHRY, CDR2 SYGVKD. There are 15 residues in the CDR3. V shed 4 bases and J 3 bases; nucleotides not matched to a gene: 3.

CDR3 amino acids: CASNTPTSPGTQYF. CDR3 nucleotides: TGTGCCAGCAACACCCCGACGAGTCCAGGTACGCAGTATTTT. The chain uses TRBV28 and TRBJ2-3, with D unresolved. V lost 7 bases and J 8 bases, leaving 19 bases between the germline ends. Germline V gene sequence: CDR1 MDHEN, CDR2 SYDVKM. This CDR3 is built from 14 residues.

Of note for this clonotype: A read error may produce the germline difference seen at one junction end. The rearrangement joins TRBV20-1 to TRBJ2-3; 10 bases match TRBD2. Per the germline V gene, CDR1 is DFQATT and CDR2 is SNEGSKA (reference sequence). This CDR3 is built from 12 residues. The CDR3 DNA reads as TGCAGCGCTAGCGGGAGAACAGATACGCAGTATTTT. Residues: CSASGRTDTQYF.

This clonotype was seen ten or more times. CDR3 in amino acids: CASSDTGQTLETQYF. As DNA, the CDR3 is TGTGCCAGCAGTGACACGGGACAGACATTAGAGACCCAGTACTTC. This chain uses TRBV25-1 with TRBJ2-5; 7 bases are a match to TRBD1. The CDR3 spans 15 residues. The V and J ends lost 3 bases and 4 bases, in that order; junction bases with no gene match: 8. Germline V gene data show CDR1 as MGHDK and CDR2 as SYGVNS.

This clonotype was seen at least ten times. Germline and junction disagree at one end, which may indicate a read error. The chain employs TRBV20-1 and TRBJ2-5; no clear D. The CDR3 runs 11 residues. Germline V gene sequence: CDR1 DFQATT, CDR2 SNEGSKA (reference sequence). The CDR3 spells CSARGSRSKHF. For the CDR3, the DNA is TGCAGTGCTAGAGGATCTCGATCAAAACACTTC.

The rearrangement joins TRBV6-1 to TRBJ2-7, with 9 bases fitting TRBD2. CDR3 length: 14 amino acids. The V gene end was trimmed by 8 bases and the J gene end by 5 bases; junction bases not matched to a gene: 10. Germline V gene data show CDR1 as MNHNS and CDR2 as SASEGT. The CDR3 sequence is CASLSGGPYDEQYF. In DNA, the CDR3 is TGTGCCAGCCTTAGCGGGGGTCCATACGACGAGCAGTACTTC.

The chain recombines TRBV24-1 with TRBJ2-5; no definite D call. Germline V gives CDR1 KGHDR, CDR2 SFDVKD. This CDR3 contains 12 residues. V shed 4 bases and J shed 4 bases, with 6 bases lying between them. The CDR3 region is CATSDVRETQYF. The CDR3 nucleotides read TGTGCCACCAGTGACGTAAGAGAGACCCAGTACTTC.

This clonotype was seen many times. V usage is TRBV20-1 and J usage is TRBJ1-5; 7 bases agree with TRBD1. Germline V gene lookup returns CDR1 DFQATT and CDR2 SNEGSKA (reference sequence). The CDR3 sequence is 13 residues long. V trimming: 5 bases; J trimming: 2 bases; junction bases outside the gene matches: 3. The CDR3 DNA reads TGCAGTGCTGTCGACAGGGGCAATCAGCCCCAGCATTTT. It codes for CSAVDRGNQPQHF.

This clonotype was found many times. The CDR3 spells CASSEYGEQYF. CDR3 nucleotide sequence: TGTGCCAGCAGTGAATATGGCGAGCAGTACTTC. The chain employs TRBV25-1 and TRBJ2-7; D unresolved. This CDR3 is 11 amino acids long. Germline lookup yields CDR1 MGHDK and CDR2 SYGVNS. The V and J ends lost 0 bases and 6 bases respectively, with 3 bases between them.

The table lists this clonotype with a count of one. One junction end disagrees with the germline gene, perhaps due to a read error. The chain links TRBV3-1 to TRBJ2-1; 10 nucleotides line up with TRBD1. The CDR3 covers 15 residues. From germline, CDR1 is LGHDT and CDR2 YNNKEL (reference sequence). CDR3 amino acids: CASSHGTGVDNEQLF. CDR3 nucleotides: TGTGCCAGCAGCCATGGGACAGGGGTGGACAATGAGCAGTTATTC.

This clonotype has a handful of counts. The chain links TRBV12-3 or TRBV12-4 to TRBJ1-1; 7 nucleotides match TRBD1. V shed 5 bases, J shed 4 bases, and the junction held 16 bases outside the gene matches. This CDR3 has 17 residues. The CDR3 region is CASSRWDSMGGATEAFF. CDR3 sequence (DNA): TGTGCCAGCAGTAGGTGGGACAGCATGGGAGGGGCCACTGAAGCTTTCTTT.

The V gene is TRBV20-1, the J gene TRBJ2-5; D gene unclear. CDR3 length: 15 amino acids. Trimming left V 6 bases short and J 3 bases short, with 20 bases between. The germline V gene encodes CDR1 DFQATT and CDR2 SNEGSKA (reference sequence). This CDR3 reads CSAKPAETSKETQYF. As DNA, the CDR3 is TGCAGTGCAAAACCAGCCGAGACATCGAAAGAGACCCAGTACTTC.

This clonotype was seen only a few times. This chain connects TRBV4-2 to TRBJ2-1; 8 bases align to TRBD2. Unmatched junction bases numbered 5, after V lost 1 base and J lost 3 bases. The CDR3 is made up of 16 amino acids. Germline V gene data show CDR1 as LGHNA and CDR2 as YNFKEQ. The CDR3 nucleotides read TGTGCCAGCAGCCAAGCCGGGGGGGGGGACTACAATGAGCAGTTCTTC. Its translation: CASSQAGGGDYNEQFF.

This sequence joins TRBV6-1 and TRBJ2-1; 8 bases align to TRBD2. In germline, CDR1 is MNHNS, CDR2 SASEGT. CDR3 size: 17 residues. J gave up 7 bases and V 6 bases, and 17 bases lay outside the gene matches. In DNA, the CDR3 is TGTGCCAGCAGCCCCCGTGCGATGTCGGGAGGGTGGAATGAGCAGTTCTTC. Protein sequence: CASSPRAMSGGWNEQFF.

In this sample, this clonotype turned up many times. The chain recombines TRBV6-1 with TRBJ2-1, with D tentatively TRBD1 (5 bases). CDR1 and CDR2 from the germline V gene are MNHNS and SASEGT. V gave up 6 bases and J gave up 6 bases, with 12 bases separating them. This CDR3 region has 13 residues. The CDR3 loop reads CASRITGPNEQFF. The CDR3 region has the DNA TGTGCCAGCAGAATAACAGGACCCAATGAGCAGTTCTTC.